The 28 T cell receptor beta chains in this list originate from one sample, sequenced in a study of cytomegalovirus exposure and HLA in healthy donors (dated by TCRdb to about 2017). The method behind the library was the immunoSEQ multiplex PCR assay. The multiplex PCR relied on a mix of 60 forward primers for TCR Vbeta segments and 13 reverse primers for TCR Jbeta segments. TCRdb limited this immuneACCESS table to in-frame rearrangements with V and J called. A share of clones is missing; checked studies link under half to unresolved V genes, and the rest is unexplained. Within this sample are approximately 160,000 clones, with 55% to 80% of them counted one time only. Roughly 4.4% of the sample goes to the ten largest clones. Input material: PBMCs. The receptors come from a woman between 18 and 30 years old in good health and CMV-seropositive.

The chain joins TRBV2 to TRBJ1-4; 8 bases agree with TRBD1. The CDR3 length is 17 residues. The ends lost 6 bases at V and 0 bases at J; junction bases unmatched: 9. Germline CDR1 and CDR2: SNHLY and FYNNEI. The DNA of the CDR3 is TGTGCCAGCAGGTTCGGGACAGGAATAGCAACTAATGAAAAACTGTTTTTT. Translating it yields CASRFGTGIATNEKLFF.

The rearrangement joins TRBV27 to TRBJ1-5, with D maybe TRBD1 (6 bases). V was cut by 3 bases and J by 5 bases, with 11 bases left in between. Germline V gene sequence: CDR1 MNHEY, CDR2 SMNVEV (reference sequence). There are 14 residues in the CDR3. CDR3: CASSLVRGDQPQHF. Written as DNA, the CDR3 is TGTGCCAGCAGTTTGGTCAGGGGTGATCAGCCCCAGCATTTT.

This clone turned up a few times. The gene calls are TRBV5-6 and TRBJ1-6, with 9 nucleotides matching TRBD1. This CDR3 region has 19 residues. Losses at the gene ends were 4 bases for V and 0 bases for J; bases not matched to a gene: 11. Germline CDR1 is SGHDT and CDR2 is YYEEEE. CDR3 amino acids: CASSLSGTGTYSYNSPLHF. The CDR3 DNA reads TGTGCCAGCAGCCTTTCCGGGACAGGGACCTACTCCTATAATTCACCCCTCCACTTT.

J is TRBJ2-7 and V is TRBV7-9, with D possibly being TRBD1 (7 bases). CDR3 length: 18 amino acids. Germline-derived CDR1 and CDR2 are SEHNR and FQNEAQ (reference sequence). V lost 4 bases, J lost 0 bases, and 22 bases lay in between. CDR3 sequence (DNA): TGTGCCAGCAGCTCTAGGGGAATTGGAGGGGGCGCCTCCTACGAGCAGTACTTC. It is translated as CASSSRGIGGGASYEQYF.

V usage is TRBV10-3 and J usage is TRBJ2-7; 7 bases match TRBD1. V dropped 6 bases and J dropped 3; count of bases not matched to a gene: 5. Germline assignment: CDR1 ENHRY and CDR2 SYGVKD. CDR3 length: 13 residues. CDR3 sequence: CAIRGDSVYEQYF. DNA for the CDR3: TGTGCCATCAGGGGGGACAGTGTCTACGAGCAGTACTTC.

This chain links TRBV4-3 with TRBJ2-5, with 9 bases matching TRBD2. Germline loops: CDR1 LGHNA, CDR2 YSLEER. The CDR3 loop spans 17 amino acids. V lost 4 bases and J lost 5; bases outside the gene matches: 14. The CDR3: CASSPYQSGLAGETQYF. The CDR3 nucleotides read TGCGCCAGCAGCCCATATCAATCCGGGCTAGCGGGGGAGACCCAGTACTTC.

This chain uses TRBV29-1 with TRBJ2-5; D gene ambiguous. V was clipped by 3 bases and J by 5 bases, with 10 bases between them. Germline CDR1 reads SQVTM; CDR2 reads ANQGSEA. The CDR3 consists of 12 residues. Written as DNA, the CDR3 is TGCAGCGTTGAGGTTTACGGGGAGACCCAGTACTTC. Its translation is CSVEVYGETQYF.

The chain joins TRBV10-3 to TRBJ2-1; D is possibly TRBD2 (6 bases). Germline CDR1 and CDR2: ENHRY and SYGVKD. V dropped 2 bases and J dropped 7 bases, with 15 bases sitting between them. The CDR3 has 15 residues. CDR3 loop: CAISEAGKGWNEQFF. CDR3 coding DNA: TGTGCCATCAGTGAGGCGGGGAAAGGGTGGAATGAGCAGTTCTTC.

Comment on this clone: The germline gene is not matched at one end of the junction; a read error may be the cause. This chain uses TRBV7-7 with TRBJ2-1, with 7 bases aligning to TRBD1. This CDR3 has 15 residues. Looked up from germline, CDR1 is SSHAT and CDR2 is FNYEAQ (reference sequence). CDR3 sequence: CASSLARQGRYEQFF. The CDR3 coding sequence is TGTGCTAGCAGCTTAGCCAGACAGGGAAGGTATGAGCAGTTCTTC.

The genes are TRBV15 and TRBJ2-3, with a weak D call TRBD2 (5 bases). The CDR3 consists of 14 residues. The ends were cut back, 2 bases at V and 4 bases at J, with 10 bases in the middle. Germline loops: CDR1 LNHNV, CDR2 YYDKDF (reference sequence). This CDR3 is CATSRKYGADTQYF. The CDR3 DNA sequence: TGTGCCACCAGCAGAAAGTACGGGGCAGATACGCAGTATTTT.

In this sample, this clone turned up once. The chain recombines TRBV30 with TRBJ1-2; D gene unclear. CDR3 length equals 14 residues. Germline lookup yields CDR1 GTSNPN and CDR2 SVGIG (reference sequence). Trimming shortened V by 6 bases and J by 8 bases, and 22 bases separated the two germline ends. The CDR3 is CACGIRRRNKGYTF. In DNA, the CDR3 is TGTGCCTGCGGGATCAGGCGGCGAAATAAAGGCTACACCTTC.

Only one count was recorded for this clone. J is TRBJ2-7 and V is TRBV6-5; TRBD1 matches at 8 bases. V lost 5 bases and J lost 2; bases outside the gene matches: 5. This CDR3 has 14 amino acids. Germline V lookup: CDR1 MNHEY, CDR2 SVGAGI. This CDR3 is CASSPSGQAYEQYF. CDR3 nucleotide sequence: TGTGCCAGCAGTCCGTCGGGACAGGCCTACGAGCAGTACTTC.

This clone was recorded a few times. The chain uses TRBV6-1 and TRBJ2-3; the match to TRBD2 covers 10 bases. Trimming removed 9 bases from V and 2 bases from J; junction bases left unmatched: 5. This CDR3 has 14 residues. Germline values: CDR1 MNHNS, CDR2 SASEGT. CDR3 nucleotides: TGTGCCAGGGTAGGACTAGCGGCCACAGATACGCAGTATTTT. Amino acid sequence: CARVGLAATDTQYF.

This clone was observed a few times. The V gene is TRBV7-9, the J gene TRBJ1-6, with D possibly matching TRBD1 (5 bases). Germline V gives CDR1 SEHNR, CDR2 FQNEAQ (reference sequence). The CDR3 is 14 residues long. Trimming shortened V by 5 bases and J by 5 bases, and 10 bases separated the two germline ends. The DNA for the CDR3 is TGTGCCAGCAGCCTTACGGGGGATAATTCACCCCTCCACTTT. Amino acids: CASSLTGDNSPLHF.

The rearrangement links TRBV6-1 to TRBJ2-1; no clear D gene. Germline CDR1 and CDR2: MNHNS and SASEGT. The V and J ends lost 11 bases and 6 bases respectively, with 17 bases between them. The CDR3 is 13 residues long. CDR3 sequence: CAASARVLNEQFF. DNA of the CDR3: TGTGCCGCCTCGGCCCGGGTACTCAATGAGCAGTTCTTC.

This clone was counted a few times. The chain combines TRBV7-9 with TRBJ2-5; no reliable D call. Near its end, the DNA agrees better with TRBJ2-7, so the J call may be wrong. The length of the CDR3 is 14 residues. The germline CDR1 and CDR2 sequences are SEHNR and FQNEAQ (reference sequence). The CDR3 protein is CASSSPAMGHEQYF. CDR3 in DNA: TGTGCCAGCAGCTCCCCGGCTATGGGCCACGAGCAGTACTTC.

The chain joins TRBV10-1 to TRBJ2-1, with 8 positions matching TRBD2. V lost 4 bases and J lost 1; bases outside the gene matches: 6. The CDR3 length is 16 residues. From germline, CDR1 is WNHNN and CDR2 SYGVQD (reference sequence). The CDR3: CASSGAGETSYNEQFF. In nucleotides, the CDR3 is TGCGCCAGCAGTGGAGCGGGAGAGACATCCTACAATGAGCAGTTCTTC.

CDR3 sequence (DNA): TGTGCCAGCAGCCCGTGGACAGCCCCGTTGACTTCTGGAAACACCATATATTTT. Its translation: CASSPWTAPLTSGNTIYF. V is TRBV7-9 and J is TRBJ1-3; D is perhaps TRBD1 (6 bases). V lost 5 bases and J 1 base, leaving 21 bases between the germline ends. The germline gives CDR1 SEHNR, CDR2 FQNEAQ (reference sequence). The CDR3 spans 18 residues. The full variable domain, its missing parts supplied by reference TRBV7-9 and TRBJ1-3, is DTGVSQNPRHKITKRGQNVTFRCDPISEHNRLYWYRQTLGQGPEFLTYFQNEAQLEKSRLLSDRFSAERPKGSFSTLEIQRTEQGDSAMYLCASSPWTAPLTSGNTIYFGEGSWLTVV.

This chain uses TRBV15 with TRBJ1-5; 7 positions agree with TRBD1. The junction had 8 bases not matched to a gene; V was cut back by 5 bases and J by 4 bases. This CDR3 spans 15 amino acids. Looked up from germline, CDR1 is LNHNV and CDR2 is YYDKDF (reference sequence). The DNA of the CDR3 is TGTGCCACCAGCCCCCGCACCAGGGGGAATCAGCCCCAGCATTTT. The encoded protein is CATSPRTRGNQPQHF.

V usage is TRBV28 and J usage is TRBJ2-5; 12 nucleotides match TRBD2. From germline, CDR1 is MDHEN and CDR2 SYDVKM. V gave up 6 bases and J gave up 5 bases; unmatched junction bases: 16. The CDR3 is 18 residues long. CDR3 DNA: TGTGCCAGCAGACGAGGGGGGCCTAGCGGGAGGGCCCGGGAGACCCAGTACTTC. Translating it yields CASRRGGPSGRARETQYF.

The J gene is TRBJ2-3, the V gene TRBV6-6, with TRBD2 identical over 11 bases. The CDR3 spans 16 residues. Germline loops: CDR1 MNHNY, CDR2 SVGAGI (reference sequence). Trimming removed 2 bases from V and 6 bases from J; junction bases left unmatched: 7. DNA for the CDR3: TGTGCCAGCAGTTACCCCCTAGCGGGGGGCAGGGATACGCAGTATTTT. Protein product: CASSYPLAGGRDTQYF.

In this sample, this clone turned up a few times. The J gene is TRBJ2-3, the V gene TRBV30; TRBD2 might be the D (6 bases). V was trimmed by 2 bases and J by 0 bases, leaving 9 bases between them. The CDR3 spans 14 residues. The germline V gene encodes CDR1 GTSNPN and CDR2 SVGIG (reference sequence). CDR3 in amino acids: CAWSRGLSTDTQYF. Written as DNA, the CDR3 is TGTGCCTGGAGTAGGGGACTGAGCACAGATACGCAGTATTTT.

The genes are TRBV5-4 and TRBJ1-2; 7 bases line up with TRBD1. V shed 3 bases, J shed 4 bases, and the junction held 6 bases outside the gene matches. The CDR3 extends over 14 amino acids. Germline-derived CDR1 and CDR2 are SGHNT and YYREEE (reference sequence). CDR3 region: CASSSWGTAYGYTF. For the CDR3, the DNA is TGTGCCAGCAGCTCCTGGGGGACAGCCTATGGCTACACCTTC.

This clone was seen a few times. CDR3 in amino acids: CASSPTSGPYEQYF. The CDR3 region has the DNA TGTGCCAGCAGTCCGACTAGTGGTCCCTACGAGCAGTACTTC. The gene calls are TRBV27 and TRBJ2-7, with D possibly matching TRBD2 (6 bases). V shed 5 bases and J shed 2 bases, with 13 bases lying between them. The CDR3 length is 14 residues. Looked up from germline, CDR1 is MNHEY and CDR2 is SMNVEV (reference sequence).

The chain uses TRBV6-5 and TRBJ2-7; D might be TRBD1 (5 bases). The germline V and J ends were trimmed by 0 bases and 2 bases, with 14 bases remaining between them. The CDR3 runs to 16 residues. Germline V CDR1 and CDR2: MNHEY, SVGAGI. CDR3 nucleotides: TGTGCCAGCAGTTACTCGAAGTCGGCAGGGACCTACGAGCAGTACTTC. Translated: CASSYSKSAGTYEQYF.

The CDR3 sequence: CASKRLAGGPHEQFF. The CDR3 region has the DNA TGTGCCAGCAAGAGACTAGCGGGAGGGCCCCATGAGCAGTTCTTC. The chain couples TRBV27 to TRBJ2-1; 14 bases are a match to TRBD2. The germline gives CDR1 MNHEY, CDR2 SMNVEV (reference sequence). This CDR3 is 15 amino acids long. J lost 8 bases, V lost 7 bases, and 7 bases had no gene match.

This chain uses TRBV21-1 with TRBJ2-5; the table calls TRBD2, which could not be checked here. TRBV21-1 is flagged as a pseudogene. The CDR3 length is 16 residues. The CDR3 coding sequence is TGTGCCAGCAGCAAAGAAACGGCGGGGGGGCTTGGGACCCAGTACTTC. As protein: CASSKETAGGLGTQYF.

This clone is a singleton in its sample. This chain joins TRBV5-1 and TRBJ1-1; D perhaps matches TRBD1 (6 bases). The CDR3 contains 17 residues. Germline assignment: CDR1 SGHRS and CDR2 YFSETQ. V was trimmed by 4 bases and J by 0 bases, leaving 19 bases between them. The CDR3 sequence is CASSPDSGVPLNTEAFF. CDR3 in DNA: TGCGCCAGCAGCCCGGACAGTGGCGTTCCCCTGAACACTGAAGCTTTCTTT.